Listed below are T cell receptor beta chains from one sample, sequenced in a study of cytotoxic CD8 clonotypes in ibrutinib-treated CLL. Libraries were prepared by immunoSEQ multiplex PCR; TCRdb keeps only in-frame clonotypes and omits some of them. In the table there are about 160,000 clones, roughly 80% of which are singletons. Material: PBMCs, obtained after 24 months of ibrutinib treatment. These receptors came from a human donor with chronic lymphocytic leukemia. The CDR3 runs from the conserved cysteine through the conserved F or W. A D gene is named only where the DNA matches it firmly. Some rows have no size entry. The others give once, few or many, or a class for an expanded clone.

v_gene: TRBV6-1
j_gene: TRBJ1-2
abundance: once
d_gene: TRBD1
CDR3nt: TGTGCCAGCAGCAGACAGGGTAGTTATGGCTACACCTTC
CDR3aa: CASSRQGSYGYTF

v_gene: TRBV6-1
j_gene: TRBJ1-1
abundance: NA
d_gene: NA
CDR3nt: TGTGCCAGCAGTTATCCGAGACCGAACACTGAAGCTTTCTTT
CDR3aa: CASSYPRPNTEAFF

v_gene: TRBV11-2
j_gene: TRBJ1-3
abundance: NA
d_gene: NA
CDR3nt: TGTGCCAGCAGCTTAAGGGGCACGAGCTCTGGAAACACCATATATTTT
CDR3aa: CASSLRGTSSGNTIYF

v_gene: TRBV25-1
j_gene: TRBJ2-1
abundance: NA
d_gene: NA
CDR3nt: TGTGCCAGCAGTGGTTCGGGCGCAAGGGATGAGCAGTTCTTC
CDR3aa: CASSGSGARDEQFF

v_gene: TRBV27
j_gene: TRBJ1-2
abundance: NA
d_gene: NA
CDR3nt: TGTGCCAGCAGTGCGAGGGGTTGGAACTATGGCTACACCTTC
CDR3aa: CASSARGWNYGYTF

v_gene: TRBV10-3
j_gene: TRBJ2-3
abundance: NA
d_gene: TRBD2
CDR3nt: TGTGCCATCAGTCGACTAGCGGGGGGCACAGATACGCAGTATTTT
CDR3aa: CAISRLAGGTDTQYF

v_gene: TRBV7-3
j_gene: TRBJ2-1
abundance: NA
d_gene: NA
CDR3nt: TGTGCCAGCAGCTTAGGTTTCGGCCTCTCCTACAATGAGCAGTTCTTC
CDR3aa: CASSLGFGLSYNEQFF

v_gene: TRBV9
j_gene: TRBJ1-2
abundance: once
d_gene: NA
CDR3nt: TGTGCCAGCAGCGTAGGAGGTAACGCTAACTATGGCTACACCTTC
CDR3aa: CASSVGGNANYGYTF

v_gene: TRBV9
j_gene: TRBJ1-2
abundance: NA
d_gene: NA
CDR3nt: TGTGCCAGCAGCGTACGGGGCTCAGATAACTATGGCTACACCTTC
CDR3aa: CASSVRGSDNYGYTF

v_gene: TRBV18
j_gene: TRBJ1-1
abundance: NA
d_gene: NA
CDR3nt: TGTGCCAGCTCACCGGGGGTGGCGGTGAACACTGAAGCTTTCTTT
CDR3aa: CASSPGVAVNTEAFF

v_gene: TRBV5-1
j_gene: TRBJ1-5
abundance: NA
d_gene: NA
CDR3nt: TGCGCCAGCAGCTTGTTGCTAGCGGGTCAGCCCCAGCATTTT
CDR3aa: CASSLLLAGQPQHF

v_gene: TRBV7-2
j_gene: TRBJ1-5
abundance: once
d_gene: NA
CDR3nt: TGTGCCAGCAGCTTAGACGTCGGCCCCCAGCATTTT
CDR3aa: CASSLDVGPQHF

v_gene: TRBV5-8
j_gene: TRBJ2-5
abundance: NA
d_gene: TRBD1
CDR3nt: TGTGCCAGCAGCGACAGGACAGGGGGTCAAGAGACCCAGTACTTC
CDR3aa: CASSDRTGGQETQYF

v_gene: TRBV4-3
j_gene: TRBJ2-7
abundance: NA
d_gene: TRBD2
CDR3nt: TGCGCCAGCAGCCTGCTAGCGGGAGGACGGGAGCAGTACTTC
CDR3aa: CASSLLAGGREQYF

v_gene: TRBV30
j_gene: TRBJ2-1
abundance: NA
d_gene: TRBD2
CDR3nt: TGTGCCTGGACCCCGGGACTAGCGGTCTACAATGAGCAGTTCTTC
CDR3aa: CAWTPGLAVYNEQFF

v_gene: TRBV28
j_gene: TRBJ2-1
abundance: NA
d_gene: TRBD1
CDR3nt: TGTGCCAGCAGTCCTCCGAGGACAGGGGGCAAGCAGTTCTTC
CDR3aa: CASSPPRTGGKQFF

v_gene: TRBV29-1
j_gene: TRBJ2-7
abundance: NA
d_gene: NA
CDR3nt: TGCAGCGCTAGGGCTGGACTTCCGGGCTCCTACGAGCAGTACTTC
CDR3aa: CSARAGLPGSYEQYF

v_gene: TRBV11-2
j_gene: TRBJ2-3
abundance: once
d_gene: TRBD2
CDR3nt: TGTGCCAGCAGCCCCCGGGAGGGGTACGGAGATACGCAGTATTTT
CDR3aa: CASSPREGYGDTQYF

v_gene: TRBV6-1
j_gene: TRBJ1-4
abundance: NA
d_gene: NA
CDR3nt: TGTGCCAGCAGTTTAGGAGGATTTAATGAAAAACTGTTTTTT
CDR3aa: CASSLGGFNEKLFF

v_gene: TRBV6-1
j_gene: TRBJ1-2
abundance: NA
d_gene: TRBD1
CDR3nt: TGTGCCAGCAGTGAAACCGGGACAGTTTATGGCTACACCTTC
CDR3aa: CASSETGTVYGYTF

v_gene: TRBV5-1
j_gene: TRBJ1-6
abundance: once
d_gene: NA
CDR3nt: TGCGCCAGCAGCTTGCCAGGGGTAACCTATAATTCACCCCTCCACTTT
CDR3aa: CASSLPGVTYNSPLHF

v_gene: TRBV19
j_gene: TRBJ1-2
abundance: NA
d_gene: TRBD1
CDR3nt: TGTGCCAGTAGTTCCTTGGACAGGGGAAACTATGGCTACACCTTC
CDR3aa: CASSSLDRGNYGYTF

v_gene: TRBV5-5
j_gene: TRBJ1-1
abundance: NA
d_gene: TRBD1
CDR3nt: TGTGCCAGCAGCCTCGACAGGGTCACTGAAGCTTTCTTT
CDR3aa: CASSLDRVTEAFF

v_gene: TRBV19
j_gene: TRBJ1-1
abundance: NA
d_gene: TRBD1
CDR3nt: TGTGCCACTAAGCTCGGGACAGGAAACACTGAAGCTTTCTTT
CDR3aa: CATKLGTGNTEAFF

v_gene: TRBV30
j_gene: TRBJ1-4
abundance: NA
d_gene: TRBD1
CDR3nt: TGTGCCTCAAGGACAGGGGGCGGAGAAAAACTGTTTTTT
CDR3aa: CASRTGGGEKLFF

v_gene: TRBV10-1
j_gene: TRBJ1-1
abundance: NA
d_gene: NA
CDR3nt: TGCGCCACCACCGTTAGCCCGCACACTGAAGCTTTCTTT
CDR3aa: CATTVSPHTEAFF

v_gene: TRBV5-1
j_gene: TRBJ1-6
abundance: NA
d_gene: NA
CDR3nt: TGCGCCAGCAGCTTGGTGGTGGGTGCTTCACCCCTCCACTTT
CDR3aa: CASSLVVGASPLHF

v_gene: TRBV7-2
j_gene: TRBJ2-1
abundance: NA
d_gene: TRBD1
CDR3nt: TGTGCCAGCAGCCCTGGCAGGGGGTCCTACAATGAGCAGTTCTTC
CDR3aa: CASSPGRGSYNEQFF

v_gene: TRBV6-1
j_gene: TRBJ2-1
abundance: NA
d_gene: TRBD1
CDR3nt: TGTGCCAGCAGTGTGACAGGGGATGAGCAGTTCTTC
CDR3aa: CASSVTGDEQFF

v_gene: TRBV13
j_gene: TRBJ2-7
abundance: NA
d_gene: NA
CDR3nt: TGTGCCAGCAGCTCCTTCCCGGGGCCTCGGGACGAGCAGTACTTC
CDR3aa: CASSSFPGPRDEQYF

v_gene: TRBV7-2
j_gene: TRBJ1-3
abundance: NA
d_gene: NA
CDR3nt: TGTGCCAGCAGTCGCCTCGGGTCCTCTGGAAACACCATATATTTT
CDR3aa: CASSRLGSSGNTIYF

v_gene: TRBV30
j_gene: TRBJ2-3
abundance: NA
d_gene: TRBD2
CDR3nt: TGTGCCTGGGCCGGACTAGCGGGAGGAACAGATACGCAGTATTTT
CDR3aa: CAWAGLAGGTDTQYF

v_gene: TRBV7-2
j_gene: TRBJ2-5
abundance: NA
d_gene: NA
CDR3nt: TGTGCCAGCAGCTTAGCGATTGGATCGGAGACCCAGTACTTC
CDR3aa: CASSLAIGSETQYF

v_gene: TRBV6-1
j_gene: TRBJ1-2
abundance: NA
d_gene: NA
CDR3nt: TGTGCCAGCAGTGAACGGCAGGGCAACTATGGCTACACCTTC
CDR3aa: CASSERQGNYGYTF

v_gene: TRBV4-1
j_gene: TRBJ2-2
abundance: few
d_gene: NA
CDR3nt: TGCGCCAGCAGCGAAGGCGGCGCCGGGGAGCTGTTTTTT
CDR3aa: CASSEGGAGELFF